The sequence of this TCR beta chain was determined in a study of blood T cells in healthy people across ages. Findings of the study overall: A strong correlation was seen between TCR beta diversity and naive T cell percentage.

A J-beta primer mix and a sample-barcoded 5' primer were used in a second PCR of about 6 to 12 cycles. Each CDR3 protein gets one entry after TCRdb re-called the 5' RACE reads with MiXCR. The sample shows fewer than 950,000 distinct CDR3 sequences, 36% of them seen only once. This clonotype has just a few counts. No antigen is known for it. This CDR3 spans 14 amino acids. V shed 4 bases and J shed 1 base, with 10 bases lying between them. The genes are TRBV12-3 or TRBV12-4 and TRBJ1-1, with D perhaps matching TRBD1 (5 bases). Sample: blood. The source of this sequence is a man between 18 and 35 years old in good health. The CDR3 nucleotides read TGTGCCAGCAGTTCCTCCGACAGGAACACTGAAGCTTTCTTT. Translating gives CASSSSDRNTEAFF.